This T cell receptor (beta chain) was captured in a study of a mutant IDH1 vaccine in newly diagnosed glioma. Study overall: Of the patients given treatment, around 62% were male and roughly 38% were female, and a mean age of about 44 years was recorded. Pretreatment consisted of radiotherapy, temozolomide, or both, with most receiving both. The study held visit V12 at week 35 and visit V13 at week 47.

As for time point: week 47, end of study. Doses comprised 300 ug of mutant IDH1 20-mer peptide each, plus topical imiquimod. New WHO grade 3 or 4 astrocytomas that were IDH1-mutant and ATRX-lost had been found in donors. Germline-derived CDR1 and CDR2 are MGHRA and YSYEKL. CDR3 size: 15 residues. The germline V and J ends were trimmed by 0 bases and 9 bases, with 17 bases remaining between them. Details on this clone: Its antigen is unidentified.

Measured with immunoSEQ multiplex PCR; TCRdb has only the in-frame clones, and not every one. The sample contains fewer than 95,000 clones, 70% to 90% of which appear only once. The J gene is TRBJ1-1, the V gene TRBV4-1; TRBD1 is a possible D gene (5 bases). The origin of this receptor is a man in his forties or fifties with glioma. Sequencing was performed on PBMCs, taken from a glioma patient whose treatment included an IDH1 peptide vaccine. As DNA, the CDR3 is TGCGCCAGCAGCCAAGATCGGCAGGGAAGGGAGAAAGCTTTCTTT. Amino acids: CASSQDRQGREKAFF.